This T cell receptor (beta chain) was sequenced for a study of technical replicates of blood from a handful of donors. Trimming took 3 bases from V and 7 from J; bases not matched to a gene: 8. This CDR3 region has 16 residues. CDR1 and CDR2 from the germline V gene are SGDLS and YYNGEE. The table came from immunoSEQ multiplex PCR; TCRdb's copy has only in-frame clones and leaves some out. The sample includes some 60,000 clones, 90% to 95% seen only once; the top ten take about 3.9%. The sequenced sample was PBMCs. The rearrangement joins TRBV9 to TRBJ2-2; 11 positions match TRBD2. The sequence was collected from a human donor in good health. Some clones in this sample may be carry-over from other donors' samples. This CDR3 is CASSALAGESGGELFF. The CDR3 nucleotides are TGTGCCAGCAGCGCACTAGCGGGAGAAAGTGGCGGGGAGCTGTTTTTT. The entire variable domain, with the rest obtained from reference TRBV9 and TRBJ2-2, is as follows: DSGVTQTPKHLITATGQRVTLRCSPRSGDLSVYWYQQSLDQGLQFLIQYYNGEERAKGNILERFSAQQFPDLHSELNLSSLELGDSALYFCASSALAGESGGELFFGEGSRLTVL.